This TCR beta chain is drawn from a study of blood T cell repertoires in COVID-19. Germline V gives CDR1 KGHSH, CDR2 LQKENI. V gave up 6 bases and J gave up 4 bases; unmatched junction bases: 3. The CDR3 covers 14 residues. Authors' methods: Researchers report that nucleated cell counts were estimated from reference gene primer amplification. Assay used: immunoSEQ multiplex PCR; TCRdb lists only in-frame clones, some missing. V, J and clone size are taken as reported in that table, and D and trimming were inferred from the DNA itself. The profile shows 220,000 or so clones, 90% of them singletons. V and J are TRBV18 and TRBJ2-6; 7 bases map to TRBD2. This TCR came from a man aged 30 to 45 who had been exposed to COVID-19. The specimen was PBMCs or T cells enriched from blood (not recorded which). The CDR3 bases are TGTGCCAGCTCCCAGACTAGCGGGGCCAACGTCCTGACTTTC. Its protein product is CASSQTSGANVLTF.